Sequencing of this T cell receptor beta chain was carried out in a study of T cell responses to AZD1222 COVID-19 vaccine. A note on this clone: As yet, its antigen is unknown.

Whole-study findings and limits: Spike-specific TCR breadth and depth rose after two AZD1222 doses. A mostly white British donor set with more females was recruited, and clonal diversity was possibly underestimated. Seropositive AZD1222 recipients at baseline numbered only 5 to 7. Targets within unmutated variant regions were reportedly found for nearly half of spike-specific TCRs.

TCRdb's table, derived via immunoSEQ multiplex PCR, lists solely in-frame clones and lacks some. Among about 90,000 clones, around 84% were seen once, and the ten largest hold 4.5%. Material: peripheral blood, obtained 28 days after the second AZD1222 dose. The receptor's source is an adult who received the AZD1222 COVID-19 vaccine.

Here the CDR3 reads CASSLGGSSGTQETQYF. The CDR3 DNA follows: TGTGCCAGCAGCTTAGGTGGGTCTAGCGGGACACAAGAGACCCAGTACTTC. The rearrangement uses TRBV7-8 and TRBJ2-5, with 9 bases aligning to TRBD2. Germline assignment: CDR1 SGHVS and CDR2 FQNEAQ. The CDR3 consists of 17 residues. V shed 1 base and J 2 bases; nucleotides not matched to a gene: 8. Full variable domain (missing parts from reference TRBV7-8 and TRBJ2-5): GAGVSQSPRYKVAKRGQDVALRCDPISGHVSLFWYQQALGQGPEFLTYFQNEAQLDKSGLPSDRFFAERPEGSVSTLKIQRTQQEDSAVYLCASSLGGSSGTQETQYFGPGTRLLVL.